The 20 T cell receptor beta chains below all came from one sample that was sequenced in a study of regulatory T cells in long-lasting Graves disease. Arm-PCR with iRepertoire HTBI primers amplified the CDR3 regions for these TCR beta libraries. TCRdb fed the multiplex PCR reads into MiXCR, producing one record per CDR3 protein. The data contain 350,000 to 400,000 distinct CDR3 sequences, 15% to 20% of them singletons. Time point given: newly diagnosed GD, antithyroid drugs for less than 3 months. RNA extracted from PBMCs served as the sequencing template. This same sample was also taken into another study, of T cells in Graves' hyperthyroidism and ophthalmopathy.

The sample was peripheral blood mononuclear cells (PBMCs), taken at new diagnosis, from a patient treated with antithyroid drugs. The receptors originated from a woman under 30 with Graves disease.

This clonotype was seen many times. The genes are TRBV12-3 or TRBV12-4 and TRBJ1-2; weak D call: TRBD1 (6 bases). V was clipped by 4 bases and J by 9 bases, with 15 bases between them. This CDR3 is built from 13 residues. CDR3 sequence reads: CASSSTGLLRYTF. The DNA of the CDR3 is TGTGCCAGCAGTTCCACAGGGCTGCTTCGCTACACCTTC.

This clonotype was found many times. V gene TRBV4-1 combines with J gene TRBJ2-7; TRBD1 agrees at 7 bases. Germline CDR1 reads MGHRA; CDR2 reads YSYEKL. With 5 bases clipped from V and 6 bases from J, the junction kept 10 bases outside the gene matches. The CDR3 has 14 residues. The CDR3 protein is CASSFTTGSSEQYF. The CDR3 DNA follows: TGCGCCAGCAGCTTCACGACAGGGAGCAGCGAGCAGTACTTC.

V is TRBV7-9 and J is TRBJ2-1; 10 bases agree with TRBD2. V gave up 5 bases and J gave up 8 bases; unmatched junction bases: 12. Per germline, CDR1 SEHNR and CDR2 FQNEAQ (reference sequence). The CDR3 has 16 amino acids. The CDR3, as DNA: TGTGCCAGCAGCCCTGTGAGCGGGAGGGCCTCCGATGAGCAGTTCTTC. It is translated as CASSPVSGRASDEQFF. Using reference TRBV7-9 and TRBJ2-1 for the parts outside the CDR3, the full variable domain is DTGVSQNPRHKITKRGQNVTFRCDPISEHNRLYWYRQTLGQGPEFLTYFQNEAQLEKSRLLSDRFSAERPKGSFSTLEIQRTEQGDSAMYLCASSPVSGRASDEQFFGPGTRLTVL.

This clonotype was counted ten times or more. The chain carries TRBV12-3 or TRBV12-4 and TRBJ2-2; D may be TRBD2 (6 bases). CDR3 length: 15 amino acids. V gave up 6 bases and J gave up 8 bases, with 19 bases separating them. CDR3 protein: CASSPGTQNGGELFF. In nucleotides, the CDR3 is TGTGCCAGCAGCCCCGGGACTCAAAATGGGGGGGAGCTGTTTTTT.

This clonotype was seen only a few times. This rearrangement joins TRBV4-1 to TRBJ2-1, with 12 bases fitting TRBD2. The trim removed 2 bases at V and 7 bases at J, leaving 12 bases unmatched. Per the germline V gene, CDR1 is MGHRA and CDR2 is YSYEKL. The length of the CDR3 is 18 residues. CDR3 in amino acids: CASSQRGPLAGGRNEQFF. CDR3 DNA: TGCGCCAGCAGCCAAAGGGGGCCCCTAGCGGGAGGGAGAAATGAGCAGTTCTTC.

This clonotype showed up many times. V is TRBV3-1 and J is TRBJ1-1; D is unresolved. Germline CDR1 reads LGHDT; CDR2 reads YNNKEL (reference sequence). The V end was cut by 3 bases, the J end by 5 bases, with 10 bases between. The CDR3 runs to 13 residues. CDR3 region: CASSQETSTEAFF. The CDR3 DNA reads as TGTGCCAGCAGCCAGGAGACAAGTACTGAAGCTTTCTTT. Full variable domain (missing parts from reference TRBV3-1 and TRBJ1-1): DTAVSQTPKYLVTQMGNDKSIKCEQNLGHDTMYWYKQDSKKFLKIMFSYNNKELIINETVPNRFSPKSPDKAHLNLHINSLELGDSAVYFCASSQETSTEAFFGQGTRLTVV.

V and J are TRBV19 and TRBJ1-1, with no clear D. There are 13 residues in the CDR3. The germline V and J ends were trimmed by 3 bases and 0 bases, with 5 bases remaining between them. The germline V gene has CDR1 LNHDA and CDR2 SQIVND (reference sequence). The CDR3 sequence: CASSMSMNTEAFF. CDR3 sequence (DNA): TGTGCCAGTAGTATGTCAATGAACACTGAAGCTTTCTTT. The entire variable domain, with the rest obtained from reference TRBV19 and TRBJ1-1, is as follows: DGGITQSPKYLFRKEGQNVTLSCEQNLNHDAMYWYRQDPGQGLRLIYYSQIVNDFQKGDIAEGYSVSREKKESFPLTVTSAQKNPTAFYLCASSMSMNTEAFFGQGTRLTVV.

This clonotype has more than one count but fewer than ten. The chain recombines TRBV28 with TRBJ2-5; 7 positions agree with TRBD2. Germline V gene lookup returns CDR1 MDHEN and CDR2 SYDVKM. This CDR3 spans 13 amino acids. V trimming: 11 bases; J trimming: 5 bases; junction bases outside the gene matches: 11. CDR3 sequence (DNA): TGTGCCGCCCAAGCGGGGAGTAGGGAGACCCAGTACTTC. Translating gives CAAQAGSRETQYF.

At least ten counts were recorded for this clonotype. The CDR3 here is CASRPRTGAYNSPLHF. CDR3 DNA sequence: TGTGCCAGCAGGCCCCGGACAGGAGCCTATAATTCACCCCTCCACTTT. J is TRBJ1-6 and V is TRBV2; TRBD1 aligns across 7 bases. Trimming cost V 6 bases and J 2 bases; bases outside gene matches: 7. CDR3 size: 16 residues. CDR1 is SNHLY, CDR2 FYNNEI, per germline. The full variable domain, completed using reference TRBV2 and TRBJ1-6, is EPEVTQTPSHQVTQMGQEVILRCVPISNHLYFYWYRQILGQKVEFLVSFYNNEISEKSEIFDDQFSVERPDGSNFTLKIRSTKLEDSAMYFCASRPRTGAYNSPLHFGNGTRLTVT.

This sequence joins TRBV6-1 and TRBJ2-1; TRBD2 matches 11 bases. Germline-derived CDR1 and CDR2 are MNHNS and SASEGT. The J segment lost 5 bases and the V segment lost 6 bases, leaving 12 bases of the junction unmatched. The CDR3 covers 17 residues. This CDR3 is CASSGLAGGPLDNEQFF. In nucleotides, the CDR3 is TGTGCCAGCAGCGGCCTAGCGGGGGGTCCCTTGGACAATGAGCAGTTCTTC.

This clonotype has a count of ten or more. This chain connects TRBV11-2 to TRBJ2-7; 13 bases are shared with TRBD2. The CDR3 has 16 residues. Trimming removed 5 bases from V and 3 bases from J; junction bases left unmatched: 7. Germline loops: CDR1 SGHAT, CDR2 FQNNGV. DNA for the CDR3: TGTGCCAGCAGCCCCTTGACTAGCGGGAGGTACTACGAGCAGTACTTC. This translates into CASSPLTSGRYYEQYF.

This clonotype appeared a few times. The CDR3 coding sequence is TGTGCCAGCAGCTTGGGGGCGGGTTGGAACACTGAAGCTTTCTTT. Protein product: CASSLGAGWNTEAFF. The genes are TRBV11-3 and TRBJ1-1, with D possibly being TRBD1 (6 bases). Per germline, CDR1 SGHNT and CDR2 YENEEA. V was cut by 3 bases and J by 1 base, with 12 bases left in between. This CDR3 spans 15 amino acids.

This clonotype was recorded many times. This chain uses TRBV12-3 or TRBV12-4 with TRBJ2-7; 7 bases are a match to TRBD1. V trimming: 5 bases; J trimming: 2 bases; junction bases outside the gene matches: 6. The CDR3 spans 14 residues. CDR3 DNA sequence: TGTGCCAGCAGTCCCGGACAGGCCACCTACGAGCAGTACTTC. It encodes CASSPGQATYEQYF.

The CDR3, as DNA: TGTGCCAGCAGCAGTACGGGACTAGCGGGGTACAATGAGCAGTTCTTC. It codes for CASSSTGLAGYNEQFF. This sequence joins TRBV7-2 and TRBJ2-1; 13 bases align to TRBD2. This CDR3 comprises 16 residues. V dropped 5 bases and J dropped 4; count of bases not matched to a gene: 5. Germline V CDR1 and CDR2: SGHTA, FQGNSA.

This clonotype was recorded at least ten times. The J gene is TRBJ2-2, the V gene TRBV18; D call uncertain. The ends were cut back, 1 base at V and 5 bases at J, with 8 bases in the middle. Germline CDR1 reads KGHSH; CDR2 reads LQKENI. The CDR3 totals 14 residues. The CDR3 loop is CASSPLHGTGELFF. CDR3 coding DNA: TGTGCCAGCTCACCACTTCATGGGACCGGGGAGCTGTTTTTT.

This clonotype was recorded many times. The rearrangement joins TRBV11-3 to TRBJ2-3, with TRBD2 identical over 9 bases. This CDR3 region has 15 residues. V lost 1 base, J lost 5 bases, and 4 bases stayed unmatched. CDR1 SGHNT and CDR2 YENEEA come from the germline V gene. Here the CDR3 reads CASSLGVSGGDTQYF. Here the CDR3 DNA reads TGTGCCAGCAGCTTAGGTGTTAGCGGGGGAGATACGCAGTATTTT.

The chain combines TRBV15 with TRBJ1-4; tentatively, D is TRBD1 (5 bases). Germline V gives CDR1 LNHNV, CDR2 YYDKDF (reference sequence). The V and J ends lost 0 bases and 4 bases respectively, with 15 bases between them. The CDR3 totals 17 residues. CDR3 loop: CATSRDRVGAGNEKLFF. CDR3 bases: TGTGCCACCAGCAGAGACAGGGTCGGGGCAGGTAATGAAAAACTGTTTTTT.

This clonotype was observed at least ten times. At one end, the junction sequence differs from germline, possibly due to a read error. This chain links TRBV7-2 with TRBJ2-7; 10 nucleotides match TRBD1. Germline V gene sequence: CDR1 SGHTA, CDR2 FQGNSA. The CDR3 has 12 amino acids. The CDR3 loop is CASSLVGTGVHF. The CDR3 nucleotides are TGTGCCAGCAGCTTAGTAGGGACAGGGGTTCACTTC.

This clonotype was counted many times. The chain joins TRBV11-2 to TRBJ1-1; 9 nucleotides match TRBD1. The CDR3 totals 15 residues. The germline V gene encodes CDR1 SGHAT and CDR2 FQNNGV. J gave up 3 bases and V 8 bases, and 10 bases lay outside the gene matches. The DNA of the CDR3 is TGTGCCAGCTGGAACCACAGGGGGCCATACACTGAAGCTTTCTTT. Its protein is CASWNHRGPYTEAFF.

This clonotype came up many times. V usage is TRBV12-3 or TRBV12-4 and J usage is TRBJ2-7, with no clear D. V lost 5 bases to trimming and J lost 7 bases, with 15 bases between them. This CDR3 is built from 13 residues. In DNA, the CDR3 is TGTGCCAGCAGTCTTCACCAAACTGGTGAGCAGTACTTC. This encodes CASSLHQTGEQYF.